The rows below give T cell receptor beta chains drawn from one sample of a study of CD8+ T cells in alopecia areata. Clones were read by immunoSEQ multiplex PCR, and TCRdb kept only the in-frame ones, dropping some. The table shows about 250,000 clones, with around three fifths occurring only once. Sequences were derived from CD4+ T cells sorted from blood, sampled at week 52, from a patient treated with tofacitinib. The receptors derive from a human donor with alopecia areata. The CDR3 runs from the conserved cysteine through the conserved F or W. The D gene is left open where the match is weak. Part of the rows lack a size; the others show once, few, many or a class for expanded clones.

clone size: .; D gene: TRBD2; V gene: TRBV18; J gene: TRBJ2-1; CDR3 protein: CASSPLTSLYGEQFF; CDR3 DNA: TGTGCCAGCTCACCACTGACTAGCCTCTACGGTGAGCAGTTCTTC
clone size: .; D gene: TRBD1; V gene: TRBV4-2; J gene: TRBJ1-5; CDR3 protein: CASSQRRTGSSNQPQHF; CDR3 DNA: TGTGCCAGCAGCCAAAGAAGGACAGGGAGTAGCAATCAGCCCCAGCATTTT
clone size: few; D gene: .; V gene: TRBV2; J gene: TRBJ1-5; CDR3 protein: CASSHTGQFSNQPQHF; CDR3 DNA: TGTGCCAGCAGTCATACGGGACAATTTAGCAATCAGCCCCAGCATTTT
clone size: .; D gene: .; V gene: TRBV7-7; J gene: TRBJ2-3; CDR3 protein: CASSLGAADTQYF; CDR3 DNA: TGTGCTAGCAGCTTAGGGGCTGCAGATACGCAGTATTTT
clone size: .; D gene: TRBD2; V gene: TRBV29-1; J gene: TRBJ2-5; CDR3 protein: CSVEGTSGGLLETQYF; CDR3 DNA: TGCAGCGTTGAGGGGACTAGCGGGGGGTTGCTGGAGACCCAGTACTTC
clone size: .; D gene: .; V gene: TRBV25-1; J gene: TRBJ1-2; CDR3 protein: CASSREGRGYTF; CDR3 DNA: TGTGCCAGCTCCCGAGAGGGGAGAGGCTACACCTTC
clone size: .; D gene: TRBD1; V gene: TRBV7-9; J gene: TRBJ2-3; CDR3 protein: CASSLGQGGTDTQYF; CDR3 DNA: TGTGCCAGCAGCCTGGGACAGGGGGGAACAGATACGCAGTATTTT
clone size: .; D gene: .; V gene: TRBV5-6; J gene: TRBJ2-6; CDR3 protein: CASSLAAVSGANVLTF; CDR3 DNA: TGTGCCAGCAGCTTGGCTGCCGTCTCTGGGGCCAACGTCCTGACTTTC
clone size: .; D gene: TRBD1; V gene: TRBV9; J gene: TRBJ2-2; CDR3 protein: CASSAQTGLNTGELFF; CDR3 DNA: TGTGCCAGCAGCGCCCAGACAGGGCTCAACACCGGGGAGCTGTTTTTT
clone size: once; D gene: .; V gene: TRBV30; J gene: TRBJ1-5; CDR3 protein: CAWSIPGHSNQPQHF; CDR3 DNA: TGTGCCTGGAGCATACCCGGACACTCTAATCAGCCCCAGCATTTT
clone size: .; D gene: .; V gene: TRBV2; J gene: TRBJ1-5; CDR3 protein: CASRRTNSNQPQHF; CDR3 DNA: TGTGCCAGCAGAAGGACGAATAGCAATCAGCCCCAGCATTTT
clone size: few; D gene: .; V gene: TRBV27; J gene: TRBJ2-3; CDR3 protein: CASSPGDSTDTQYF; CDR3 DNA: TGTGCCAGCAGTCCCGGGGACAGCACAGATACGCAGTATTTT
clone size: .; D gene: .; V gene: TRBV4-1; J gene: TRBJ1-1; CDR3 protein: CASSLTLRTEAFF; CDR3 DNA: TGCGCCAGCAGCCTTACCCTTAGGACTGAAGCTTTCTTT
clone size: .; D gene: .; V gene: TRBV2; J gene: TRBJ1-1; CDR3 protein: CASGPGRRTEAFF; CDR3 DNA: TGTGCCAGCGGGCCGGGGAGGAGGACTGAAGCCTTCTTT
clone size: .; D gene: .; V gene: TRBV7-9; J gene: TRBJ2-7; CDR3 protein: CASSLGGVYATYEQYF; CDR3 DNA: TGTGCCAGCAGCTTAGGCGGGGTTTACGCAACCTACGAGCAGTACTTC
clone size: .; D gene: TRBD1; V gene: TRBV30; J gene: TRBJ1-2; CDR3 protein: CAWSVLQGATAGYTF; CDR3 DNA: TGTGCCTGGAGTGTACTACAGGGGGCGACGGCTGGCTACACCTTC
clone size: .; D gene: TRBD2; V gene: TRBV30; J gene: TRBJ2-7; CDR3 protein: CAWRVSGGSYEQYF; CDR3 DNA: TGTGCCTGGAGGGTTAGCGGGGGGTCCTACGAGCAGTACTTC
clone size: .; D gene: TRBD1; V gene: TRBV6-1; J gene: TRBJ1-2; CDR3 protein: CASSEEQGFNYGYTF; CDR3 DNA: TGTGCCAGCAGTGAAGAACAGGGGTTCAACTATGGCTACACCTTC
clone size: .; D gene: TRBD2; V gene: TRBV5-4; J gene: TRBJ2-5; CDR3 protein: CASSLVSGEETQYF; CDR3 DNA: TGTGCCAGCAGCTTGGTTAGCGGGGAAGAGACCCAGTACTTC
clone size: .; D gene: .; V gene: TRBV2; J gene: TRBJ2-4; CDR3 protein: CASSGQHLAKNIQYF; CDR3 DNA: TGTGCCAGCAGTGGACAGCATCTAGCCAAAAACATTCAGTACTTC
clone size: few; D gene: .; V gene: TRBV19; J gene: TRBJ2-7; CDR3 protein: CASSSHGYEQYF; CDR3 DNA: TGTGCCAGTAGTTCTCACGGATACGAGCAGTACTTC
clone size: .; D gene: .; V gene: TRBV7-3; J gene: TRBJ2-3; CDR3 protein: CASSLSRTDTQYF; CDR3 DNA: TGTGCCAGCAGCCTCAGCCGCACAGATACGCAGTATTTT
clone size: .; D gene: TRBD1; V gene: TRBV4-2; J gene: TRBJ2-7; CDR3 protein: CASSLDTGQGAREQYF; CDR3 DNA: TGTGCCAGCAGCCTCGACACCGGACAGGGGGCGCGGGAGCAGTACTTC
clone size: few; D gene: TRBD1; V gene: TRBV2; J gene: TRBJ1-3; CDR3 protein: CASSISGQGAGNTIYF; CDR3 DNA: TGTGCCAGCTCCATATCTGGACAGGGGGCTGGAAACACCATATATTTT
clone size: .; D gene: .; V gene: TRBV7-2; J gene: TRBJ2-7; CDR3 protein: CASSAAGFPYEQYF; CDR3 DNA: TGTGCCAGCAGCGCAGCGGGTTTTCCCTACGAGCAGTACTTC
clone size: .; D gene: TRBD2; V gene: TRBV30; J gene: TRBJ2-5; CDR3 protein: CAWSVAGAETQYF; CDR3 DNA: TGTGCCTGGAGTGTAGCGGGAGCCGAGACCCAGTACTTC
clone size: .; D gene: .; V gene: TRBV30; J gene: TRBJ1-1; CDR3 protein: CAWSAGRGVNTEAFF; CDR3 DNA: TGTGCCTGGAGTGCCGGAAGAGGGGTGAACACTGAAGCTTTCTTT
clone size: few; D gene: .; V gene: TRBV30; J gene: TRBJ1-2; CDR3 protein: CAWTMSPNYGYTF; CDR3 DNA: TGTGCCTGGACAATGAGTCCTAACTATGGCTACACCTTC
clone size: .; D gene: TRBD1; V gene: TRBV13; J gene: TRBJ1-2; CDR3 protein: CASSHLAGQGYGYTF; CDR3 DNA: TGTGCCAGCAGCCATTTAGCGGGACAGGGCTATGGCTACACCTTC
clone size: .; D gene: .; V gene: TRBV6-5; J gene: TRBJ2-1; CDR3 protein: CASSYSAGRPHNEQFF; CDR3 DNA: TGTGCCAGCAGTTACTCCGCGGGGAGACCTCACAATGAGCAGTTCTTC
clone size: .; D gene: TRBD1; V gene: TRBV6-5; J gene: TRBJ2-2; CDR3 protein: CASHRGDITGELFF; CDR3 DNA: TGTGCCAGCCACAGGGGCGATATCACCGGGGAGCTGTTTTTT
clone size: .; D gene: .; V gene: TRBV5-8; J gene: TRBJ2-2; CDR3 protein: CASSDLLGPTTGELFF; CDR3 DNA: TGTGCCAGCAGCGATTTGCTGGGTCCGACCACCGGGGAGCTGTTTTTT
clone size: .; D gene: .; V gene: TRBV5-1; J gene: TRBJ2-7; CDR3 protein: CASSPNGLGDYEQYF; CDR3 DNA: TGCGCCAGCAGCCCGAACGGGCTGGGAGACTACGAGCAGTACTTC
clone size: .; D gene: .; V gene: TRBV4-3; J gene: TRBJ2-7; CDR3 protein: CASSQVQVSYEQYF; CDR3 DNA: TGCGCCAGCAGCCAAGTTCAGGTTTCGTACGAGCAGTACTTC
clone size: .; D gene: .; V gene: TRBV9; J gene: TRBJ2-1; CDR3 protein: CASSVGVTFSEQFF; CDR3 DNA: TGTGCCAGCAGCGTAGGGGTCACCTTCAGTGAGCAGTTCTTC
clone size: .; D gene: .; V gene: TRBV29-1; J gene: TRBJ2-1; CDR3 protein: CSVRLPYNEQFF; CDR3 DNA: TGCAGCGTGCGGCTTCCCTACAATGAGCAGTTCTTC